These 28 T cell receptor beta chains originate from one sample sequenced in a study of cytomegalovirus exposure and HLA in healthy donors. 60 Vbeta and 13 Jbeta primers were used in PCR. Profiled with immunoSEQ multiplex PCR; TCRdb holds only in-frame clones, not every one. Among 55,000 to 85,000 clones, roughly 74% were seen once, and the ten largest hold 7.8%. What was sequenced was PBMCs. Receptor source: a man aged 18-30 years in good health and CMV-seropositive.

The rearrangement links TRBV23-1 to TRBJ2-7; D might be TRBD1 (5 bases). TRBV23-1 is assigned to the ORF class and has an uncertain function. The CDR3 has 16 residues. Trimming shortened V by 8 bases and J by 4 bases, and 24 bases separated the two germline ends. CDR3 loop: CASPQIIGHKDYEQYF. Here the CDR3 DNA reads TGCGCCAGCCCCCAAATAATCGGACATAAGGATTACGAGCAGTACTTC.

This clone has only a few counts. The chain uses TRBV29-1 and TRBJ2-3, with 13 bases fitting TRBD2. This CDR3 has 16 residues. CDR1 is SQVTM, CDR2 ANQGSEA, per germline. J was trimmed by 0 bases and V by 3 bases; bases with no gene match: 3. The CDR3 region is CSVDGTSGASTDTQYF. The DNA of the CDR3 is TGCAGCGTTGACGGGACTAGCGGGGCTAGCACAGATACGCAGTATTTT.

This clone was counted a single time. V is TRBV7-9 and J is TRBJ1-6, with 8 bases aligning to TRBD1. Germline V gene sequence: CDR1 SEHNR, CDR2 FQNEAQ (reference sequence). CDR3 size: 15 residues. V dropped 2 bases and J dropped 7; count of bases not matched to a gene: 4. The chain's CDR3 is CASSLTGGMNSPLHF. CDR3 DNA: TGTGCCAGCAGCTTAACAGGGGGTATGAATTCACCCCTCCACTTT.

This clone has more than one count but fewer than ten. The genes are TRBV30 and TRBJ1-6, with a weak D call TRBD1 (5 bases). Germline V CDR1 and CDR2: GTSNPN, SVGIG (reference sequence). V was shortened by 2 bases and J by 7 bases, with 9 bases between the two germline ends. CDR3 length: 13 residues. CDR3 DNA sequence: TGTGCCTGGAGTACGGGGGGAAATTCACCCCTCCACTTT. Amino acid sequence: CAWSTGGNSPLHF.

The chain joins TRBV11-2 to TRBJ2-2; D is possibly TRBD1 (6 bases). V lost 5 bases and J lost 6, with 13 bases in between. The CDR3 loop spans 14 amino acids. Germline CDR1 reads SGHAT; CDR2 reads FQNNGV. CDR3 in DNA: TGTGCCAGCAGCCCCGACAGGACGTCCGGGGAGCTGTTTTTT. Translating gives CASSPDRTSGELFF.

This clone has just one count. This chain connects TRBV15 to TRBJ1-5; tentative D call: TRBD1 (6 bases). The CDR3 totals 14 residues. Per germline, CDR1 LNHNV and CDR2 YYDKDF (reference sequence). V lost 1 base and J 4 bases, leaving 8 bases between the germline ends. The DNA of the CDR3 is TGTGCCACCAGCAGAGCTACAGGGAATCAGCCCCAGCATTTT. Protein: CATSRATGNQPQHF.

The V call is TRBV9, the J call TRBJ1-1; possibly TRBD1 for D (6 bases). This CDR3 is 12 amino acids long. Germline-derived CDR1 and CDR2 are SGDLS and YYNGEE. V dropped 6 bases and J dropped 3 bases, with 9 bases sitting between them. CDR3 loop: CASTEGDTEAFF. The CDR3 DNA reads as TGTGCCAGCACCGAGGGGGACACTGAAGCTTTCTTT.

The chain is built from TRBV30 and TRBJ2-7, with D tentatively TRBD2 (6 bases). The CDR3 is 12 residues long. The germline gives CDR1 GTSNPN, CDR2 SVGIG (reference sequence). Trimming took off 2 bases at V and 3 bases at J, with 8 bases between the two ends. CDR3 loop: CAWSRDFYEQYF. CDR3 coding DNA: TGTGCCTGGAGTCGGGACTTCTACGAGCAGTACTTC.

The count of this clone is one. The chain combines TRBV5-4 with TRBJ1-1; D not certain. V lost 4 bases to trimming and J lost 3 bases, with 22 bases between them. This CDR3 spans 17 amino acids. Germline assignment: CDR1 SGHNT and CDR2 YYREEE (reference sequence). The CDR3 reads CASSVAGWARSDTEAFF. As DNA, the CDR3 is TGTGCCAGCAGCGTTGCGGGGTGGGCCCGCTCCGACACTGAAGCTTTCTTT.

This rearrangement joins TRBV30 to TRBJ1-5, with D unclear. The V and J ends lost 2 bases and 2 bases respectively, with 13 bases between them. The CDR3 totals 15 residues. Germline-derived CDR1 and CDR2 are GTSNPN and SVGIG (reference sequence). This CDR3 reads CAWSSGFIGNQPQHF. DNA for the CDR3: TGTGCCTGGAGTTCGGGATTTATAGGCAATCAGCCCCAGCATTTT.

This chain links TRBV25-1 with TRBJ2-3; D is undetermined. Germline CDR1 and CDR2: MGHDK and SYGVNS. CDR3 length equals 12 residues. Trimming removed 4 bases from V and 6 bases from J, with 8 bases in between. The CDR3 DNA reads TGTGCCAGCAGTGTGGCCACCGATACGCAGTATTTT. It translates to CASSVATDTQYF. Combining the CDR3 with reference TRBV25-1 and TRBJ2-3 gives the whole variable domain EADIYQTPRYLVIGTGKKITLECSQTMGHDKMYWYQQDPGMELHLIHYSYGVNSTEKGDLSSESTVSRIRTEHFPLTLESARPSHTSQYLCASSVATDTQYFGPGTRLTVL.

This chain uses TRBV29-1 with TRBJ1-5; 10 bases fit TRBD1. The CDR3 runs to 13 residues. Germline CDR1 and CDR2: SQVTM and ANQGSEA. The trim removed 6 bases at V and 6 bases at J, leaving 5 bases unmatched. For the CDR3, the DNA is TGCAGCGTCGGGACAGGGGAGGGTCAGCCCCAGCATTTT. As protein: CSVGTGEGQPQHF. Complete variable domain (other parts from reference TRBV29-1 and TRBJ1-5): SAVISQKPSRDICQRGTSLTIQCQVDSQVTMMFWYRQQPGQSLTLIATANQGSEATYESGFVIDKFPISRPNLTFSTLTVSNMSPEDSSIYLCSVGTGEGQPQHFGDGTRLSIL.

The chain couples TRBV27 to TRBJ2-7; tentatively, D is TRBD2 (5 bases). Germline V lookup: CDR1 MNHEY, CDR2 SMNVEV (reference sequence). CDR3 length: 11 amino acids. V was trimmed by 5 bases and J by 12 bases, leaving 14 bases between them. CDR3 sequence reads: CASSGPTGSYF. The CDR3 nucleotides are TGTGCCAGCAGTGGGCCAACGGGGTCGTACTTC.

The table lists this clone with a few counts. The V call is TRBV19, the J call TRBJ1-2; D not resolved. This CDR3 is built from 13 residues. Germline V lookup: CDR1 LNHDA, CDR2 SQIVND (reference sequence). The V end was cut by 2 bases, the J end by 4 bases, with 8 bases between. Written as DNA, the CDR3 is TGTGCCAGTAGTATAAGACTGATCTATGGCTACACCTTC. Residues: CASSIRLIYGYTF. Full variable domain (outside the CDR3, taken from reference TRBV19 and TRBJ1-2): DGGITQSPKYLFRKEGQNVTLSCEQNLNHDAMYWYRQDPGQGLRLIYYSQIVNDFQKGDIAEGYSVSREKKESFPLTVTSAQKNPTAFYLCASSIRLIYGYTFGSGTRLTVV.

V usage is TRBV30 and J usage is TRBJ2-7; the match to TRBD2 covers 7 bases. The germline CDR1 and CDR2 sequences are GTSNPN and SVGIG (reference sequence). The CDR3 sequence is 15 residues long. V gave up 0 bases and J gave up 3 bases; unmatched junction bases: 8. The CDR3 here is CAWSVVWGGSYEQYF. The CDR3 coding sequence is TGTGCCTGGAGTGTAGTTTGGGGCGGGAGCTACGAGCAGTACTTC.

This chain links TRBV11-3 with TRBJ2-7, with 8 bases that match TRBD1. V gave up 0 bases and J gave up 5 bases; unmatched junction bases: 12. Germline V gives CDR1 SGHNT, CDR2 YENEEA. This CDR3 spans 17 amino acids. The CDR3 reads CASSLDRIAGGQHEQYF. DNA of the CDR3: TGTGCCAGCAGCTTAGATCGTATAGCAGGGGGCCAACACGAGCAGTACTTC.

The chain links TRBV18 to TRBJ2-2, with D maybe TRBD2 (6 bases). Trimming removed 3 bases from V and 3 bases from J, with 11 bases in between. This CDR3 is 15 amino acids long. Germline V gene lookup returns CDR1 KGHSH and CDR2 LQKENI. In DNA, the CDR3 is TGTGCCAGCTCACCCGAACCGGGAGACACCGGGGAGCTGTTTTTT. It is translated as CASSPEPGDTGELFF.

The chain employs TRBV5-1 and TRBJ1-6; the match to TRBD1 covers 7 bases. Germline V gives CDR1 SGHRS, CDR2 YFSETQ. The length of the CDR3 is 14 residues. Trimming at V came to 3 bases and at J to 10 bases, leaving 7 bases not matched to a gene. DNA for the CDR3: TGCGCCAGCAGCTCCCGACAGGGAGACTCACCCCTCCACTTT. Translating it yields CASSSRQGDSPLHF.

Only a few counts were recorded for this clone. CDR3 region: CASSEGQGGYTEAFF. The CDR3 bases are TGTGCCAGCAGTGAAGGACAGGGCGGGTACACTGAAGCTTTCTTT. The chain joins TRBV6-1 to TRBJ1-1; 7 bases agree with TRBD1. Germline loops: CDR1 MNHNS, CDR2 SASEGT. After removal of 1 base from V and 3 bases from J, the junction contained 5 bases not matched to a gene. There are 15 residues in the CDR3.

The chain carries TRBV5-4 and TRBJ2-7; TRBD2 aligns across 8 bases. The CDR3 is 15 amino acids. Per the germline V gene, CDR1 is SGHNT and CDR2 is YYREEE (reference sequence). V lost 4 bases and J lost 1; bases outside the gene matches: 7. The CDR3 protein is CASSLKRELSYEQYF. CDR3 DNA sequence: TGTGCCAGCAGCCTGAAGCGGGAGTTGTCCTACGAGCAGTACTTC.

This clone was recorded once. V gene TRBV4-1 combines with J gene TRBJ1-2; 7 bases agree with TRBD1. Trimming took 3 bases from V and 0 from J; bases not matched to a gene: 7. CDR1 and CDR2 from the germline V gene are MGHRA and YSYEKL. The CDR3 has 16 residues. This CDR3 reads CASSHAGTEANYGYTF. The DNA for the CDR3 is TGCGCCAGCAGCCACGCCGGGACAGAAGCTAACTATGGCTACACCTTC.

V gene TRBV30 combines with J gene TRBJ1-5; D is uncertain. The germline V gene encodes CDR1 GTSNPN and CDR2 SVGIG (reference sequence). V gave up 3 bases and J gave up 4 bases, with 10 bases separating them. This CDR3 has 13 amino acids. The CDR3 bases are TGTGCCTGGAGCTTGGGCAGAAATCAGCCCCAGCATTTT. It translates to CAWSLGRNQPQHF.

This clone turned up a few times. The chain is built from TRBV9 and TRBJ1-2; 10 bases agree with TRBD1. CDR1 is SGDLS and CDR2 is YYNGEE in the germline V gene. Germline trimming cut 5 bases from V and 8 bases from J; bases unmatched to any gene: 9. CDR3 length: 14 residues. This CDR3 reads CASRGQGLTHGYTF. Written as DNA, the CDR3 is TGTGCCAGCAGGGGACAGGGGTTAACCCACGGCTACACCTTC.

On this clone itself: This sample includes further DNA sequences coding for the same CDR3. The V gene is TRBV7-2, the J gene TRBJ2-1; D perhaps matches TRBD1 (6 bases). The V end was cut by 1 base, the J end by 6 bases, with 10 bases between. This CDR3 has 14 amino acids. Germline CDR1 reads SGHTA; CDR2 reads FQGNSA. CDR3 DNA sequence: TGTGCCAGCAGCTTAGGTGGCAGGGGCAATGAGCAGTTCTTC. This codes for CASSLGGRGNEQFF.

CDR3: CASTYGTDNQPQHF. In nucleotides, the CDR3 is TGTGCCAGCACCTACGGGACAGACAATCAGCCCCAGCATTTT. V usage is TRBV18 and J usage is TRBJ1-5; TRBD1 matches at 7 bases. The germline gives CDR1 KGHSH, CDR2 LQKENI. This CDR3 is built from 14 residues. V lost 8 bases to trimming and J lost 3 bases; unmatched junction nucleotides: 7. The whole variable domain, remainder taken from reference TRBV18 and TRBJ1-5, is NAGVMQNPRHLVRRRGQEARLRCSPMKGHSHVYWYRQLPEEGLKFMVYLQKENIIDESGMPKERFSAEFPKEGPSILRIQQVVRGDSAAYFCASTYGTDNQPQHFGDGTRLSIL.

The DNA of the CDR3 is TGCGCCAGCAGCTGGGGACAGCCACAGGATACGCAGTATTTT. Residues: CASSWGQPQDTQYF. V is TRBV5-1 and J is TRBJ2-3, with 7 bases aligning to TRBD1. The CDR3 runs 14 residues. V trimming: 3 bases; J trimming: 6 bases; junction bases outside the gene matches: 7. From germline, CDR1 is SGHRS and CDR2 YFSETQ.

The chain is built from TRBV7-9 and TRBJ1-1, with 7 bases aligning to TRBD1. This CDR3 region has 14 residues. CDR1 and CDR2 from the germline V gene are SEHNR and FQNEAQ (reference sequence). The CDR3 DNA reads TGTGCTTTGACGGGTGCCCCAGGGGGCACTGAAGCTTTCTTT. It translates to CALTGAPGGTEAFF.

In DNA form, the CDR3 reads TGTGCCAGCAGCCAAGAGGAGACAGGGGGGTATGGCTACACCTTC. Encoded protein: CASSQEETGGYGYTF. J is TRBJ1-2 and V is TRBV4-2; 9 bases map to TRBD1. CDR1 is LGHNA, CDR2 YNFKEQ, per germline. There are 15 residues in the CDR3. The V and J ends lost 0 bases and 5 bases, in that order; junction bases with no gene match: 4.